These 9 T cell receptor beta chains originate from one sample sequenced in a study of shared clonotypes between healthy human individuals. Positive CCR7 selection of CD45RO-negative cells yielded the naive CD8 cells, and terminally differentiated effector memory CD45RA+ cells were excluded. Data came from immunoSEQ multiplex PCR; TCRdb stores just in-frame clones and leaves some out. The sample holds some 2.1 million clones, around 93% seen once. Sequencing used naive CD8+ T cells from PBMCs. The receptors come from a man aged 18 to 29 in good health. Some clones in this sample may be carry-over from other donors' samples.

V is TRBV27 and J is TRBJ1-2; 7 nucleotides align to TRBD1. With 0 bases clipped from V and 3 bases from J, the junction kept 7 bases outside the gene matches. The germline CDR1 and CDR2 sequences are MNHEY and SMNVEV (reference sequence). The CDR3 is 16 amino acids. CDR3 amino acids: CASSLSGGGGYYGYTF. The CDR3 nucleotides are TGTGCCAGCAGTTTATCCGGCGGAGGGGGCTACTATGGCTACACCTTC.

This clone was counted a single time. This chain uses TRBV27 with TRBJ1-2, with D perhaps TRBD1 (5 bases). The V end was cut by 6 bases, the J end by 8 bases, with 16 bases between. Germline CDR1 reads MNHEY; CDR2 reads SMNVEV (reference sequence). The CDR3 consists of 13 residues. The CDR3 is CASSSRPGQGYTF. In DNA, the CDR3 is TGTGCCAGCAGCTCTCGCCCGGGGCAAGGCTACACCTTC.

The chain uses TRBV15 and TRBJ2-7; D is ambiguous. The CDR3 is 12 residues long. The V end was cut by 4 bases, the J end by 3 bases, with 7 bases between. In germline, CDR1 is LNHNV, CDR2 YYDKDF (reference sequence). In DNA, the CDR3 is TGTGCCACCAGCATAAGTTACTACGAGCAGTACTTC. Its protein is CATSISYYEQYF.

The chain joins TRBV28 to TRBJ1-1; TRBD1 matches 7 bases. V lost 4 bases to trimming and J lost 4 bases; unmatched junction nucleotides: 6. The length of the CDR3 is 14 residues. The germline V gene has CDR1 MDHEN and CDR2 SYDVKM. The CDR3 loop is CASSYLSGGTEAFF. The CDR3 nucleotides read TGTGCCAGCAGTTATTTATCAGGGGGCACTGAAGCTTTCTTT.

The V call is TRBV27, the J call TRBJ2-1; no clear D. The CDR3 runs 12 residues. V gave up 10 bases and J gave up 8 bases, with 15 bases separating them. Germline CDR1 is MNHEY and CDR2 is SMNVEV (reference sequence). For the CDR3, the DNA is TGTGCCACCAGAGTCGGTAACGATGAGCAGTTCTTC. This sequence encodes CATRVGNDEQFF.

The chain carries TRBV7-5 and TRBJ1-2. TRBV7-5 is annotated as a pseudogene. The CDR3 runs 14 residues. In nucleotides, the CDR3 is TGTGTCAGAAGCTTAGAAGGCAGAGTCTATGGCTACACCTTC. Translating gives CVRSLEGRVYGYTF.

This chain uses TRBV9 with TRBJ2-2, with D hard to call. V was trimmed by 4 bases and J by 6 bases, leaving 7 bases between them. Germline values: CDR1 SGDLS, CDR2 YYNGEE. CDR3 length: 12 amino acids. CDR3 loop: CASSTPPGELFF. CDR3 coding DNA: TGTGCCAGCAGCACCCCCCCCGGGGAGCTGTTTTTT.

The V gene is TRBV9, the J gene TRBJ2-7; D unclear. Trimming left V 0 bases short and J 5 bases short, with 15 bases between. The germline V gene has CDR1 SGDLS and CDR2 YYNGEE. This CDR3 has 15 amino acids. CDR3 sequence reads: CASSVGGGPGNEQYF. The CDR3, as DNA: TGTGCCAGCAGCGTAGGAGGCGGACCTGGTAACGAGCAGTACTTC.

The V gene is TRBV6-6, the J gene TRBJ2-5, with TRBD2 as a possible D gene (6 bases). Germline V gives CDR1 MNHNY, CDR2 SVGAGI (reference sequence). The CDR3 length is 15 residues. The germline V and J ends were trimmed by 4 bases and 5 bases, with 17 bases remaining between them. The CDR3 DNA sequence: TGTGCCAGCAGTTCTGACACCCTTGGGAGGGAGACCCAGTACTTC. This sequence encodes CASSSDTLGRETQYF.